This T cell receptor beta chain was recorded in a study of blood T cell repertoires in COVID-19. At the level of the study: The origin of the acute and convalescent COVID-19 samples was the United States, Italy and Spain. T cells, B-cell-depleted T cells, or PBMCs supplied cDNA or gDNA.

Germline lookup yields CDR1 SGHRS and CDR2 YFSETQ. CDR3 size: 16 residues. Trimming at V came to 4 bases and at J to 5 bases, leaving 7 bases not matched to a gene. Per the original data handling: Using reference gene primer amplification, nucleated cell counts were estimated. Here immunoSEQ multiplex PCR was the method, and the copy in TCRdb shows in-frame clones only, minus some. Clone size and the V and J calls come from that table; the DNA yielded D and trimming. Of around 260,000 clones in the sample, 75% to 90% were seen once. The J gene is TRBJ2-1, the V gene TRBV5-1, with 12 bases identical to TRBD2. This receptor was obtained from a woman aged 40 to 55 who had recovered from COVID-19. The sequencing sample was made of peripheral blood. The CDR3 loop reads CASSRLAGALNNEQFF. The CDR3 DNA reads as TGCGCCAGCAGCAGACTAGCGGGAGCTCTCAACAATGAGCAGTTCTTC. The whole variable domain, filled in from reference TRBV5-1 and TRBJ2-1, reads KAGVTQTPRYLIKTRGQQVTLSCSPISGHRSVSWYQQTPGQGLQFLFEYFSETQRNKGNFPGRFSGRQFSNSRSEMNVSTLELGDSALYLCASSRLAGALNNEQFFGPGTRLTVL.